This TCR beta chain was retrieved from a study of blood T cell repertoires in COVID-19. On the study more broadly: Acute and convalescent COVID-19 specimens originated in the United States, Italy and Spain. T cells, B-cell-depleted T cells, or PBMCs supplied cDNA or gDNA.

This CDR3 spans 16 amino acids. CDR1 and CDR2 from the germline V gene are SGDLS and YYNGEE. Germline trimming cut 3 bases from V and 4 bases from J; bases unmatched to any gene: 6. Study members were between about 18 and 95 years old and lived in some 26 US regions. Each participant's cohort was designated according to participant-reported clinical history. Repertoires were generated with immunoSEQ multiplex PCR, while TCRdb's copy carries only in-frame clones and drops some. The repertoire includes about 160,000 clones, approximately 86% of them detected once, and approximately 4.3% sits in the top ten.

This sequence originates from a middle-aged woman who had been exposed to COVID-19. The sequenced material came from PBMCs or T cells enriched from blood (not recorded which). The chain is built from TRBV9 and TRBJ2-2; TRBD1 matches at 10 bases. The CDR3 is CASSETGQGITGELFF. The CDR3 bases are TGTGCCAGCAGCGAGACGGGACAGGGGATCACCGGGGAGCTGTTTTTT.